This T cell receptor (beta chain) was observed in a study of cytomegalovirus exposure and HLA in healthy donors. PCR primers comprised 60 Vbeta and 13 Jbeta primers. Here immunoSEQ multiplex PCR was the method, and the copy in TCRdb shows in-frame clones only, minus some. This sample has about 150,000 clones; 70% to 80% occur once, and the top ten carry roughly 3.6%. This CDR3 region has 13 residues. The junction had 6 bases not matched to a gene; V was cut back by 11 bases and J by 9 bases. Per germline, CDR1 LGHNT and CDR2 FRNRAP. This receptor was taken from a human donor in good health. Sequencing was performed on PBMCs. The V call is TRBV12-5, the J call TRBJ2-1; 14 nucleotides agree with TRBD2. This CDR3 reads CAETSGGAGEQFF. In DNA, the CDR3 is TGTGCTGAGACTAGCGGGGGGGCGGGTGAGCAGTTCTTC.